The 14 T cell receptor beta chains reported below all come from one sample, sequenced in a study of beta chain features in type 1 diabetes. Regarding the study as a whole: Type 1 diabetes patients showed a moderate but significant shortening of TCRB CDR3s in all four CD4+ subsets.

Expressed TCRB transcripts were sequenced because the entire RNA isolate underwent reverse transcription. Clones were sequenced by immunoSEQ multiplex PCR, and TCRdb holds only the in-frame ones, with some missing. The sample records almost 350,000 clones, around 9% being singletons. These receptors have no known antigen. The sample consisted of central memory CD4+ T cells from blood. All receptors derive from a man under 40 with type 1 diabetes.

The table lists this clone with a few counts. V and J are TRBV23-1 and TRBJ2-3, with D uncertain. TRBV23-1 counts as an open reading frame of uncertain function. The CDR3 runs to 15 residues. Deletions cut 0 bases from V and 3 bases from J, with 10 bases between. The CDR3 coding sequence is TGCGCCAGCAGTCAATCGATGGACGGGACAGATACGCAGTATTTT. This gives the protein CASSQSMDGTDTQYF.

CDR3 coding DNA: TGTGCCTGGAGTGTAAGAAGGAACACTGAAGCTTTCTTT. Amino acids: CAWSVRRNTEAFF. The chain combines TRBV30 with TRBJ1-1; D is undetermined. This CDR3 is 13 amino acids long. CDR1 GTSNPN and CDR2 SVGIG come from the germline V gene (reference sequence). V was trimmed by 0 bases and J by 1 base, leaving 6 bases between them.

This chain links TRBV7-9 with TRBJ1-2; 8 bases line up with TRBD1. Trimming at V came to 5 bases and at J to 4 bases, leaving 6 bases not matched to a gene. Germline V lookup: CDR1 SEHNR, CDR2 FQNEAQ (reference sequence). The CDR3 has 14 residues. The CDR3 here is CASSHQGAGYGYTF. For the CDR3, the DNA is TGTGCCAGCAGCCACCAGGGGGCGGGCTATGGCTACACCTTC. The full variable domain, with the rest looked up from reference TRBV7-9 and TRBJ1-2, is DTGVSQNPRHKITKRGQNVTFRCDPISEHNRLYWYRQTLGQGPEFLTYFQNEAQLEKSRLLSDRFSAERPKGSFSTLEIQRTEQGDSAMYLCASSHQGAGYGYTFGSGTRLTVV.

A few counts support this clone. CDR3 loop: CASSLFSGATGELFF. DNA for the CDR3: TGTGCCAGCAGCCTCTTCTCAGGGGCCACCGGGGAGCTGTTTTTT. This rearrangement joins TRBV7-2 to TRBJ2-2; D might be TRBD1 (6 bases). V shed 5 bases and J shed 4 bases, with 14 bases lying between them. The CDR3 is 15 amino acids. Germline values: CDR1 SGHTA, CDR2 FQGNSA.

In regard to this clone: The same CDR3 can be traced to other DNA sequences in this sample. This chain connects TRBV9 to TRBJ2-2; tentatively, D is TRBD2 (5 bases). This CDR3 is 15 amino acids long. The germline gives CDR1 SGDLS, CDR2 YYNGEE. V was trimmed by 4 bases and J by 3 bases, leaving 13 bases between them. The DNA of the CDR3 is TGTGCCAGCAGCTCTGAAGGGCGGGACACCGGGGAGCTGTTTTTT. Translating gives CASSSEGRDTGELFF.

This clone has only a few counts. This sequence joins TRBV14 and TRBJ2-3; TRBD1 agrees at 9 bases. CDR1 and CDR2 from the germline V gene are SGHDN and FVKESK. V gave up 0 bases and J gave up 6 bases; unmatched junction bases: 4. CDR3 size: 15 residues. CDR3 sequence (DNA): TGTGCCAGCAGCCAAGACTTAGGGACAGGGGATACGCAGTATTTT. Protein: CASSQDLGTGDTQYF.

The rearrangement joins TRBV5-1 to TRBJ2-1; 7 bases line up with TRBD1. The CDR3 sequence is 13 residues long. J was trimmed by 7 bases and V by 3 bases; bases with no gene match: 4. Germline V CDR1 and CDR2: SGHRS, YFSETQ. In nucleotides, the CDR3 is TGCGCCAGCAGCTCGCAGGGGGAAAATGAGCAGTTCTTC. It specifies CASSSQGENEQFF.

This clone was detected a few times. V gene TRBV29-1 combines with J gene TRBJ1-1; 9 bases line up with TRBD1. Germline assignment: CDR1 SQVTM and CDR2 ANQGSEA. After removal of 7 bases from V and 1 base from J, the junction contained 4 bases not matched to a gene. This CDR3 comprises 13 residues. Written as DNA, the CDR3 is TGCAGCGGTGGGACAGGGAAGAACACTGAAGCTTTCTTT. Its protein product is CSGGTGKNTEAFF.

This clone was picked up a small number of times. The V gene is TRBV10-3, the J gene TRBJ2-1, with a weak D call TRBD2 (5 bases). V gave up 4 bases and J gave up 9 bases, with 13 bases separating them. Germline V gene lookup returns CDR1 ENHRY and CDR2 SYGVKD. There are 13 residues in the CDR3. CDR3 in DNA: TGTGCCATCAGTGCGATGCGCGAGGGTGAGCAGTTCTTC. Its translation is CAISAMREGEQFF.

This clone showed up just a few times. The J gene is TRBJ2-7, the V gene TRBV7-2; TRBD1 aligns across 9 bases. The CDR3 runs to 14 residues. The ends lost 4 bases at V and 0 bases at J; junction bases unmatched: 1. CDR1 and CDR2 from the germline V gene are SGHTA and FQGNSA. The CDR3 reads CASSSGQGSYEQYF. In DNA form, the CDR3 reads TGTGCCAGCAGCTCGGGACAGGGCTCCTACGAGCAGTACTTC.

A remark on this clone: This sample also contains other DNA sequences that code for the same CDR3. This chain uses TRBV4-3 with TRBJ2-2, with D possibly being TRBD2 (6 bases). V lost 0 bases to trimming and J lost 5 bases, with 10 bases between them. The V gene's germline CDR1 is LGHNA and CDR2 YSLEER. The CDR3 covers 15 residues. The CDR3 region has the DNA TGCGCCAGCAGCCAAGAGGCCGGGGGAACCGGGGAGCTGTTTTTT. This sequence encodes CASSQEAGGTGELFF.

The chain has TRBV10-3 and TRBJ2-7; D ambiguous. Trimming stripped 1 base from V and 3 bases from J, with 10 bases between. Germline values: CDR1 ENHRY, CDR2 SYGVKD. The CDR3 consists of 14 residues. CDR3 bases: TGTGCCATCAGTGAGTATGGGGAAGGCTACGAGCAGTACTTC. This codes for CAISEYGEGYEQYF.

The V call is TRBV29-1, the J call TRBJ2-5; D is undetermined. Between the trimmed V and J ends, which lost 2 bases and 3 bases, there was a span of 7 bases. The CDR3 spans 12 residues. In germline, CDR1 is SQVTM, CDR2 ANQGSEA. The CDR3 spells CSVERPKETQYF. CDR3 bases: TGCAGCGTTGAACGGCCTAAAGAGACCCAGTACTTC.

There are a few counts of this clone. The chain recombines TRBV7-2 with TRBJ2-7; D is undetermined. CDR3 length: 14 residues. V was trimmed by 1 base and J by 6 bases, leaving 13 bases between them. CDR1 and CDR2 from the germline V gene are SGHTA and FQGNSA. The CDR3 nucleotides read TGTGCCAGCAGCTTAGGGCCCGCCTCGATCGAGCAGTACTTC. It codes for CASSLGPASIEQYF.